This is a list of T cell receptor beta chains from one sample in a study of identical twins. TCRdb reprocessed the 5' RACE reads via MiXCR and lists one record per CDR3 protein. Among fewer than 800,000 distinct CDR3 sequences listed, 7.1% were seen once. These data were also reused for a study on yellow fever vaccine responses in identical twins.

Specimen: PBMCs. The receptors originated from a young woman in good health. CDR3s include the opening cysteine and the closing phenylalanine or tryptophan.

v_gene: TRBV27
j_gene: TRBJ2-7
CDR3aa: CASSPAGGPHYEQYF

v_gene: TRBV12-3/TRBV12-4
j_gene: TRBJ1-3
CDR3aa: CASSPYSGNTIYF

v_gene: TRBV5-6
j_gene: TRBJ2-5
CDR3aa: CASSFTGLLGETQYF

v_gene: TRBV28
j_gene: TRBJ2-1
CDR3aa: CASSPLGVQFF

v_gene: TRBV12-3/TRBV12-4
j_gene: TRBJ1-4
CDR3aa: CASSPSATNEKLFF

v_gene: TRBV2
j_gene: TRBJ2-1
CDR3aa: CASSSYYNEQFF

v_gene: TRBV20-1
j_gene: TRBJ2-7
CDR3aa: CSARGTSGTYEQYF

v_gene: TRBV4-2
j_gene: TRBJ2-1
CDR3aa: CASSQRTSGRDEQFF

v_gene: TRBV12-3/TRBV12-4
j_gene: TRBJ2-1
CDR3aa: CASLTFPGQGYNEQFF

v_gene: TRBV20-1
j_gene: TRBJ2-7
CDR3aa: CSARVSGRGYEQYF

v_gene: TRBV20-1
j_gene: TRBJ1-5
CDR3aa: CSARDGGVIQPQHF

v_gene: TRBV20-1
j_gene: TRBJ2-5
CDR3aa: CSARGGGGQETQYF

v_gene: TRBV29-1
j_gene: TRBJ2-1
CDR3aa: CSVEREGHYGEQFF

v_gene: TRBV12-3/TRBV12-4
j_gene: TRBJ2-2
CDR3aa: CASSLSGRGTGELFF

v_gene: TRBV3-1
j_gene: TRBJ1-4
CDR3aa: CASSQDYVGGEKLFF

v_gene: TRBV12-3/TRBV12-4
j_gene: TRBJ2-7
CDR3aa: CASSYRASSYEQYF

v_gene: TRBV10-3
j_gene: TRBJ2-7
CDR3aa: CAMTLGQGSTEQYF

v_gene: TRBV12-3/TRBV12-4
j_gene: TRBJ1-1
CDR3aa: CASSDRDTEAFF

v_gene: TRBV3-1
j_gene: TRBJ1-5
CDR3aa: CASSSARSQPQHF

v_gene: TRBV4-2
j_gene: TRBJ1-1
CDR3aa: CASSQERKHEAFF

v_gene: TRBV2
j_gene: TRBJ2-7
CDR3aa: CASITNRGGSSYEQYF

v_gene: TRBV18
j_gene: TRBJ2-7
CDR3aa: CASSPPGQPLYEQYF

v_gene: TRBV18
j_gene: TRBJ2-1
CDR3aa: CASSPSRNEQFF

v_gene: TRBV12-3/TRBV12-4
j_gene: TRBJ2-1
CDR3aa: CASSFAQLDEQFF

v_gene: TRBV20-1
j_gene: TRBJ1-5
CDR3aa: CSAWPPNQPQHF

v_gene: TRBV6-1
j_gene: TRBJ2-1
CDR3aa: CASRNEVDRGTSGRAVNEQFF

v_gene: TRBV24-1
j_gene: TRBJ2-1
CDR3aa: CATTHSAGGPGEQFF

v_gene: TRBV15
j_gene: TRBJ2-2
CDR3aa: CATSNRKGDTGELFF

v_gene: TRBV3-1
j_gene: TRBJ2-2
CDR3aa: CASSQEFLAGGNTGELFF

v_gene: TRBV12-3/TRBV12-4
j_gene: TRBJ1-3
CDR3aa: CASSWRSFSGNTIYF

v_gene: TRBV13
j_gene: TRBJ2-2
CDR3aa: CASSLWGSGELFF

v_gene: TRBV7-6
j_gene: TRBJ2-7
CDR3aa: CASSPSAGTVPYEQYF

v_gene: TRBV12-3/TRBV12-4
j_gene: TRBJ1-5
CDR3aa: CASSSGTNQPQHF

v_gene: TRBV5-6
j_gene: TRBJ2-2
CDR3aa: CASSPSALAGGPAGTGELFF

v_gene: TRBV6-2/TRBV6-3
j_gene: TRBJ2-7
CDR3aa: CASSLSGQGLYEQYF

v_gene: TRBV12-3/TRBV12-4
j_gene: TRBJ1-1
CDR3aa: CASSFRAGAGYAEAFF

v_gene: TRBV7-9
j_gene: TRBJ1-2
CDR3aa: CASSSGVGYTF

v_gene: TRBV4-1
j_gene: TRBJ2-1
CDR3aa: CASSQVSLAYNEQFF

v_gene: TRBV7-6
j_gene: TRBJ2-3
CDR3aa: CASSLGDRFTDTQYF

v_gene: TRBV4-1
j_gene: TRBJ2-1
CDR3aa: CASRVGYEQFF

v_gene: TRBV29-1
j_gene: TRBJ1-1
CDR3aa: CSVEDFSALGAMNTEAFF

v_gene: TRBV29-1
j_gene: TRBJ2-1
CDR3aa: CSDQEPDSYNEQFF

v_gene: TRBV15
j_gene: TRBJ2-3
CDR3aa: CATSRGKDLGGADTQYF